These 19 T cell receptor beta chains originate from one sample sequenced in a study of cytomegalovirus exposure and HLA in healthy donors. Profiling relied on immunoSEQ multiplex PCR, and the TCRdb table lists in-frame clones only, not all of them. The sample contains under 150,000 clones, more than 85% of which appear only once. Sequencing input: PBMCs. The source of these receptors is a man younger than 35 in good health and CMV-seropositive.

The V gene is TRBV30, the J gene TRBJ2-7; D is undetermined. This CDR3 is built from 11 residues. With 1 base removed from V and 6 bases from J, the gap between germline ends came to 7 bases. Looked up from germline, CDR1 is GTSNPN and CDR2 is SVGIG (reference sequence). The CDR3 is CAWSAPTEQYF. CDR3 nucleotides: TGTGCCTGGAGTGCGCCTACCGAGCAGTACTTC. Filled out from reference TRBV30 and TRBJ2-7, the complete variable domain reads SQTIHQWPATLVQPVGSPLSLECTVEGTSNPNLYWYRQAAGRGLQLLFYSVGIGQISSEVPQNLSASRPQDRQFILSSKKLLLSDSGFYLCAWSAPTEQYFGPGTRLTVT.

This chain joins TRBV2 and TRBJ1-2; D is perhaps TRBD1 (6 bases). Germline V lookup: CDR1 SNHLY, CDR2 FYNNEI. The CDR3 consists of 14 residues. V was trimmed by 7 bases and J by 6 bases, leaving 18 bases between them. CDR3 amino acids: CASTMPGDQDGYTF. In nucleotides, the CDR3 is TGTGCCAGCACCATGCCAGGGGATCAGGATGGCTACACCTTC.

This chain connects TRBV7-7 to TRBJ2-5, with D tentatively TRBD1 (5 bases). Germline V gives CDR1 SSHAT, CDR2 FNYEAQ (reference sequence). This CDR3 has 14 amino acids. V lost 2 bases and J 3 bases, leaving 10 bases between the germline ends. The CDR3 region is CASSLLGHEETQYF. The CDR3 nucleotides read TGTGCCAGCAGCTTATTAGGACATGAAGAGACCCAGTACTTC.

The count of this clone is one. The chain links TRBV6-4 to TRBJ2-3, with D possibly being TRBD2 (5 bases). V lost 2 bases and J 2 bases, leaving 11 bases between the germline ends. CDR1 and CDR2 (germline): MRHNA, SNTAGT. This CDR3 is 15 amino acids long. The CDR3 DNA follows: TGTGCCAGCAGTGACGGTGGGAGCGACACAGATACGCAGTATTTT. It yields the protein CASSDGGSDTDTQYF.

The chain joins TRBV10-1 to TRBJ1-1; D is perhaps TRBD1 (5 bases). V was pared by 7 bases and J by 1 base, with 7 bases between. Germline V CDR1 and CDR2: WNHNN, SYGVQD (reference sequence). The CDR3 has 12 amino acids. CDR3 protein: CASTGQNTEAFF. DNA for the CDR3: TGCGCCAGCACCGGACAGAACACTGAAGCTTTCTTT.

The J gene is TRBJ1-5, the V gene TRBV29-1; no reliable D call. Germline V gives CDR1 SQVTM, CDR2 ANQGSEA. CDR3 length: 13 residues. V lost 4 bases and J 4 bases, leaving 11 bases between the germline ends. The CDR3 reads CSVGERSNQPQHF. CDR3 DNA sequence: TGCAGCGTTGGAGAGCGGTCTAATCAGCCCCAGCATTTT.

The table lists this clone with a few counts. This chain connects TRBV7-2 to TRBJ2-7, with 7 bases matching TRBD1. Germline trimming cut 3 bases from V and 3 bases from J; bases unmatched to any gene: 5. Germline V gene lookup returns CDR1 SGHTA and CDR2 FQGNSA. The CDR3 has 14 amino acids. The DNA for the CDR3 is TGTGCCAGCAGCTTGAGGGGGACAGACTACGAGCAGTACTTC. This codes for CASSLRGTDYEQYF.

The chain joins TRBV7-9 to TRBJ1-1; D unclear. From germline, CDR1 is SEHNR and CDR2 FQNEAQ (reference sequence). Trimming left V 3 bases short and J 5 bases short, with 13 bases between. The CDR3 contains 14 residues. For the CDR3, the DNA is TGTGCCAGCAGCTTTCCCAGCGGTCGGACTGAAGCTTTCTTT. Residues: CASSFPSGRTEAFF.

The CDR3 is CASRQGVTDGELFF. CDR3 nucleotides: TGCGCCAGTCGACAGGGGGTGACTGACGGGGAGCTGTTTTTT. The rearrangement uses TRBV10-1 and TRBJ2-2; 9 positions agree with TRBD1. CDR1 is WNHNN, CDR2 SYGVQD, per germline (reference sequence). CDR3 length equals 14 residues. V was pared by 9 bases and J by 7 bases, with 9 bases of the junction left unmatched.

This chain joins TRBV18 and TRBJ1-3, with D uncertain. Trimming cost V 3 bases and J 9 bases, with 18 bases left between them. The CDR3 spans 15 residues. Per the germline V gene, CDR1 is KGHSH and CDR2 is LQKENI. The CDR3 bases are TGTGCCAGCTCACCGTCCGGCAGGACTACTTCCACCATATATTTT. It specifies CASSPSGRTTSTIYF.

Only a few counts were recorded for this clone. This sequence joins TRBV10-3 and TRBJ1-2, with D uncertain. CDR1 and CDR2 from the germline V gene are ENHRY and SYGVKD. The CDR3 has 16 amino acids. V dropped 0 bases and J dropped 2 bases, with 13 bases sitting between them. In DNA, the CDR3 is TGTGCCATCAGTGAGTCGGTTTTGACACGGAACTATGGCTACACCTTC. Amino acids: CAISESVLTRNYGYTF.

CDR3 DNA: TGTGCCAGCAGCCAAGTTATCGCGGGGCCTGCCACAGATACGCAGTATTTT. Its protein is CASSQVIAGPATDTQYF. The chain joins TRBV4-2 to TRBJ2-3; the D gene is possibly TRBD2 (6 bases). Per germline, CDR1 LGHNA and CDR2 YNFKEQ. The CDR3 consists of 17 residues. V was cut by 1 base and J by 2 bases, with 16 bases left in between.

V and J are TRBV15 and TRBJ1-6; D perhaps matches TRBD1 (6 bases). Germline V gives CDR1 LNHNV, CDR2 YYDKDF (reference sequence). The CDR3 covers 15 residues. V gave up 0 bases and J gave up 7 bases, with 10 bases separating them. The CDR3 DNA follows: TGTGCCACCAGCAGAGATAACAGGGAAAATTCACCCCTCCACTTT. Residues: CATSRDNRENSPLHF.

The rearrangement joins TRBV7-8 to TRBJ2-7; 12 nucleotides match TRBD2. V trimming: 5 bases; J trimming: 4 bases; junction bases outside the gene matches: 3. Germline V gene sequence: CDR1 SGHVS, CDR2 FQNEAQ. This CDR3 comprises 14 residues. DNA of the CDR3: TGTGCCAGCAGCACGGGACTAGCGGGTTACGAGCAGTACTTC. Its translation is CASSTGLAGYEQYF.

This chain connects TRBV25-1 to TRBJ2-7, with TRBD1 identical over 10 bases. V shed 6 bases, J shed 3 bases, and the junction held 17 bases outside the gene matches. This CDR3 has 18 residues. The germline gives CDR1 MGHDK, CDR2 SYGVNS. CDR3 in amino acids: CASRGGMVPGQGNYEQYF. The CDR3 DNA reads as TGTGCCAGCAGGGGGGGGATGGTACCGGGACAGGGGAACTACGAGCAGTACTTC.

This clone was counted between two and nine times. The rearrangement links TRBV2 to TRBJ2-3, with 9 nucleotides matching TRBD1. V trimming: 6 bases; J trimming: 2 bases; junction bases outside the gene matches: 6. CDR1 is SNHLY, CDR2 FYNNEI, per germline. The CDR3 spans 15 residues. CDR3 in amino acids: CASSRTGAYTDTQYF. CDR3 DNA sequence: TGTGCCAGCAGCCGGACAGGGGCATACACAGATACGCAGTATTTT.

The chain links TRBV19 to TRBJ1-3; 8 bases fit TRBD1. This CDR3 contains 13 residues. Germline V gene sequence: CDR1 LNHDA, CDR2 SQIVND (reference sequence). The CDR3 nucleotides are TGTGGGCCAGGGGGCTTCGGTGGAAACACCATATATTTT. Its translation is CGPGGFGGNTIYF. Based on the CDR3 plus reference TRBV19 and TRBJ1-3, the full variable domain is DGGITQSPKYLFRKEGQNVTLSCEQNLNHDAMYWYRQDPGQGLRLIYYSQIVNDFQKGDIAEGYSVSREKKESFPLTVTSAQKNPTAFYLCGPGGFGGNTIYFGEGSWLTVV.

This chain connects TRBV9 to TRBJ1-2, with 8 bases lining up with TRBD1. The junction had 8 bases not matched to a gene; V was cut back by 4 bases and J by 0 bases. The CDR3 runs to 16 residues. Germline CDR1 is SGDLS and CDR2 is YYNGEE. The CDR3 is CASSFPRDRPNYGYTF. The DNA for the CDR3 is TGTGCCAGCAGCTTTCCCCGGGACAGGCCTAACTATGGCTACACCTTC. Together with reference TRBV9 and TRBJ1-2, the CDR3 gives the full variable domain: DSGVTQTPKHLITATGQRVTLRCSPRSGDLSVYWYQQSLDQGLQFLIQYYNGEERAKGNILERFSAQQFPDLHSELNLSSLELGDSALYFCASSFPRDRPNYGYTFGSGTRLTVV.

CDR3 DNA sequence: TGTGCCAGCAGCTTAAATCGGGGGGACACAGATACGCAGTATTTT. Its translation is CASSLNRGDTDTQYF. This chain uses TRBV7-9 with TRBJ2-3; 7 nucleotides match TRBD2. The CDR3 is 15 residues long. Losses at the gene ends were 2 bases for V and 2 bases for J; bases not matched to a gene: 4. Germline loops: CDR1 SEHNR, CDR2 FQNEAQ (reference sequence).